This TCR beta chain was sequenced in a study of shared clonotypes between healthy human individuals. On the study more broadly: Donors had three CD4 naive, three CD4 memory, two CD8 naive and one CD8 memory plate apiece.

The CDR3 has 14 amino acids. CDR1 and CDR2 (germline): SGHRS, YFSETQ. Between the trimmed V and J ends, which lost 5 bases and 1 base, there was a span of 12 bases. Data came from immunoSEQ multiplex PCR; TCRdb stores just in-frame clones and leaves some out. The sample consists of 850,000 to 1,100,000 clones, 60% to 80% of them appearing once. This TCR came from a man aged 18 to 29 in good health. Some clones in this sample may be carry-over from other donors' samples. Sequenced: memory CD4+ T cells from PBMCs. Subset in this sample: CD45RA-negative fraction. This chain uses TRBV5-1 with TRBJ1-1; a weak D match, TRBD1 (6 bases). CDR3 in DNA: TGCGCCAGCAGTTCAGGGGACCCGAACACTGAAGCTTTCTTT. Residues: CASSSGDPNTEAFF.